This T cell receptor beta chain was captured in a study of naive and memory T cell subsets. Both TRBC1 and TRBC2 were covered by a beta constant-region primer of two equimolar oligonucleotides. TCRdb reprocessed the UMI-ligation and nested PCR reads with MiXCR, giving one entry per CDR3 protein. Among some 83,000 distinct CDR3 sequences listed, under 15% were seen once. Germline V gene lookup returns CDR1 SGHDN and CDR2 FVKESK. Trimming at V came to 4 bases and at J to 8 bases, leaving 7 bases not matched to a gene. The CDR3 is 14 residues long. Sequential positive selection took CD4 T cells first, then CD8 T cells. This clonotype was found once.

The genes are TRBV14 and TRBJ1-4, with TRBD1 identical over 7 bases. Sequencing was performed on central memory CD4+ T cells from blood. This TCR derives from a human donor in good health. The CDR3 nucleotides read TGTGCCAGCAGCCGAGGACAGGTCGGGGAAAAACTGTTTTTT. This translates into CASSRGQVGEKLFF. Full variable domain (outside the CDR3, taken from reference TRBV14 and TRBJ1-4): EAGVTQFPSHSVIEKGQTVTLRCDPISGHDNLYWYRRVMGKEIKFLLHFVKESKQDESGMPNNRFLAERTGGTYSTLKVQPAELEDSGVYFCASSRGQVGEKLFFGSGTQLSVL.